The TCR beta chain under discussion was sequenced for a study of CD4+ T cells in melanoma. Overall study results and limits: A reported correlation linked neoantigen-specific CD4+ T cells to CD8+, macrophage and B cell function. In melanoma, neoantigen-specific CD4+ T cells reportedly differed in differentiation state.

The table came from immunoSEQ multiplex PCR; TCRdb's copy has only in-frame clones and leaves some out. Among about 15,000 clones listed, 65% to 85% were seen once. Germline CDR1 reads SNHLY; CDR2 reads FYNNEI. The CDR3 loop spans 14 amino acids. With 8 bases removed from V and 4 bases from J, the gap between germline ends came to 17 bases. In the case of this clone: Its antigen is unidentified.

The clonotype originates from a human donor with melanoma. The source material was cells from a culture (not recorded whether cultured in vitro). This chain links TRBV2 with TRBJ1-1; the D gene is possibly TRBD1 (5 bases). DNA of the CDR3: TGTGCCAGCGAAATTCGGGGCGGTGGCACTGAAGCTTTCTTT. It encodes CASEIRGGGTEAFF.